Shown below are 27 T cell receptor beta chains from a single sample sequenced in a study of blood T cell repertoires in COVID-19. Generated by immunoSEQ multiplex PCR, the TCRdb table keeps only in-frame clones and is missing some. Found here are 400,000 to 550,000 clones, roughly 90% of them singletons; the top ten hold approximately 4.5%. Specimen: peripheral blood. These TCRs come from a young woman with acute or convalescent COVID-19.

CDR3 coding DNA: TGTGCCAGCAGCTTAGGCGGGAGCTCCTACGAGCAGTACTTC. This sequence encodes CASSLGGSSYEQYF. The chain uses TRBV11-3 and TRBJ2-7; TRBD2 aligns across 7 bases. Germline CDR1 is SGHNT and CDR2 is YENEEA. CDR3 size: 14 residues. V lost 1 base, J lost 0 bases, and 0 bases stayed unmatched.

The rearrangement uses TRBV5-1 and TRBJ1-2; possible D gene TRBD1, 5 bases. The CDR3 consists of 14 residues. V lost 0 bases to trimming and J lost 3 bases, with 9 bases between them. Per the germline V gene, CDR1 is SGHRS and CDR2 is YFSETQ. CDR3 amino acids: CASSLGQSYYGYTF. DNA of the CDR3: TGCGCCAGCAGCTTGGGACAGTCATACTATGGCTACACCTTC.

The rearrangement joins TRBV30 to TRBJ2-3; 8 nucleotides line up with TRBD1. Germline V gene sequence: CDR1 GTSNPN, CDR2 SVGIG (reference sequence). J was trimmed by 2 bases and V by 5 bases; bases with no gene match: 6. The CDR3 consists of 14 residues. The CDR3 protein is CAWYLTGVTDTQYF. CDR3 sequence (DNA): TGTGCCTGGTACCTGACAGGGGTCACAGATACGCAGTATTTT.

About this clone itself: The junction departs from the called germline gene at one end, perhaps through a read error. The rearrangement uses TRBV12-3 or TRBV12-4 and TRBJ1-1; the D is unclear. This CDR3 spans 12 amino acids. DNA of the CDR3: TGTGCCAGCAGTCCGGGGTCGTATGTTTTGGTCTTT. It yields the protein CASSPGSYVLVF.

The CDR3 DNA follows: TGTGCCAGTAGTATAGACCTCGGACTAGCGGGACAAGGGGAGCTGTTTTTT. This codes for CASSIDLGLAGQGELFF. V gene TRBV19 combines with J gene TRBJ2-2; 12 bases are shared with TRBD2. The ends lost 0 bases at V and 8 bases at J; junction bases unmatched: 7. Germline CDR1 is LNHDA and CDR2 is SQIVND (reference sequence). The CDR3 is made up of 17 amino acids.

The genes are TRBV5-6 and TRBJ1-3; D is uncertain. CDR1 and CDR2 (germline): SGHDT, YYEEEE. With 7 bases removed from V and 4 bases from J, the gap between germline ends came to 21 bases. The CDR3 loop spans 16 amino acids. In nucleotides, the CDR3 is TGTGCCAGCCGAGCGGCCGACGTAAGCTACGGAAACACCATATATTTT. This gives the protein CASRAADVSYGNTIYF.

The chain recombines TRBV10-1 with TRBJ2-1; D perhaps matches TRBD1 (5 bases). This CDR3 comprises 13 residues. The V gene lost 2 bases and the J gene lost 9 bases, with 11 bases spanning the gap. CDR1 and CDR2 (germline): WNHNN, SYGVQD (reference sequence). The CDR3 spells CASSERFGAEQFF. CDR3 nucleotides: TGCGCCAGCAGTGAGCGCTTTGGGGCTGAGCAGTTCTTC.

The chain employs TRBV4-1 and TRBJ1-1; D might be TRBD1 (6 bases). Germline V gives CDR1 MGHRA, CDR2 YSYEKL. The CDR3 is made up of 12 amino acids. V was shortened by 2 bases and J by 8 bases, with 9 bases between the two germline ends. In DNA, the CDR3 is TGCGCCAGCAGCCAACCCGACAGGGAAGCTTTCTTT. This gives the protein CASSQPDREAFF.

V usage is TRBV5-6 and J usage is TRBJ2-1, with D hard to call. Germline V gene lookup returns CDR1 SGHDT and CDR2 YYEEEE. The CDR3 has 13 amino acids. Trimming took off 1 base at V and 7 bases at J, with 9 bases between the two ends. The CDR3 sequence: CASSLNQRNEQFF. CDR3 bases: TGTGCCAGCAGCTTGAACCAGCGTAATGAGCAGTTCTTC.

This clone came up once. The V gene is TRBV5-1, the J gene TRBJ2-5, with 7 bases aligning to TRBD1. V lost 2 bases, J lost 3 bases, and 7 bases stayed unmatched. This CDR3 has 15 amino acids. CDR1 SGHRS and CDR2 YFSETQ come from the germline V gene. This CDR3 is CASSFSWDSEETQYF. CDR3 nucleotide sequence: TGCGCCAGCAGCTTTTCTTGGGACAGTGAAGAGACCCAGTACTTC.

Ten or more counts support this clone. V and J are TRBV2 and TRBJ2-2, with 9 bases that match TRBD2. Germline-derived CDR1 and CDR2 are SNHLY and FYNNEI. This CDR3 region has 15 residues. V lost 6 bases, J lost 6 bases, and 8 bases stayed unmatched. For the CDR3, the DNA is TGTGCCAGCAGGTTCCTAGCGGGGTGGGCCGGGGAGCTGTTTTTT. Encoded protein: CASRFLAGWAGELFF.

In nucleotides, the CDR3 is TGTGCCAGCAGCCCCCCGCAGATCACAGATACGCAGTATTTT. Protein product: CASSPPQITDTQYF. The rearrangement links TRBV9 to TRBJ2-3; D is unclear. Between the trimmed V and J ends, which lost 4 bases and 2 bases, there was a span of 11 bases. Per germline, CDR1 SGDLS and CDR2 YYNGEE. The CDR3 length is 14 residues.

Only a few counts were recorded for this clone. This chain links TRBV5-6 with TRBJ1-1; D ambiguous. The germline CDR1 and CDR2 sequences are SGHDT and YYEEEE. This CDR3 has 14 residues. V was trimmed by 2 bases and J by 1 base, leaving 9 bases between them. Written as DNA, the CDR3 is TGTGCCAGCAGCTTTTTGTCTCCGAACACTGAAGCTTTCTTT. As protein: CASSFLSPNTEAFF.

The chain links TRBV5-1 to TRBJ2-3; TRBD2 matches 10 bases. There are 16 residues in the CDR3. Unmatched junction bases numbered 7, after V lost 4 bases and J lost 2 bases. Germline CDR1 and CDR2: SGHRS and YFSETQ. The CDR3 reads CASSPRLAGDTDTQYF. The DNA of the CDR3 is TGCGCCAGCAGCCCCCGGCTAGCGGGGGACACAGATACGCAGTATTTT.

The CDR3 DNA reads TGCGCCAGCAGCTTGGGAGGCAGGGGGGTCCACACCGGGGAGCTGTTTTTT. Encoded protein: CASSLGGRGVHTGELFF. V usage is TRBV5-1 and J usage is TRBJ2-2, with D maybe TRBD1 (7 bases). This CDR3 is built from 17 residues. Germline values: CDR1 SGHRS, CDR2 YFSETQ. V lost 0 bases and J 3 bases, leaving 15 bases between the germline ends.

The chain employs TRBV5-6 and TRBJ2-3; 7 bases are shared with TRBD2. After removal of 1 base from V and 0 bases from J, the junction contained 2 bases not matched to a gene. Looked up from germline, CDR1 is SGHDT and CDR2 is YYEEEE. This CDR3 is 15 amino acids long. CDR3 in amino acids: CASSLSGDSTDTQYF. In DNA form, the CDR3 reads TGTGCCAGCAGCTTGAGCGGGGATAGCACAGATACGCAGTATTTT.

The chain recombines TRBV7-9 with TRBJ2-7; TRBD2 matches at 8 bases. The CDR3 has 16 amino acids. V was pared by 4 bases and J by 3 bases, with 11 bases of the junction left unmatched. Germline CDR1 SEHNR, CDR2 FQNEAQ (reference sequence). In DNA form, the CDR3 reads TGTGCCAGCAGCTCGACACCCCGAACTAGCGGCTACGAGCAGTACTTC. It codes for CASSSTPRTSGYEQYF.

CDR3 sequence reads: CASSYRVRGYNSPLHF. In DNA, the CDR3 is TGTGCCAGCAGTTATCGGGTTCGGGGTTATAATTCACCCCTCCACTTT. J is TRBJ1-6 and V is TRBV6-2 or TRBV6-3; no reliable D call. Germline V gene lookup returns CDR1 MNHEY and CDR2 SVGEGT. This CDR3 is built from 16 residues. V shed 3 bases and J shed 4 bases, with 13 bases lying between them.

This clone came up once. DNA of the CDR3: TGTGCCAGCAGCTTAGATCTCGCAGCTAACTATGGCTACACCTTC. Translation gives CASSLDLAANYGYTF. V usage is TRBV11-2 and J usage is TRBJ1-2; unclear D gene. The V end lost 0 bases, the J end lost 0 bases, and 8 bases lay between the germline ends. The germline CDR1 and CDR2 sequences are SGHAT and FQNNGV. The CDR3 is 15 residues long.

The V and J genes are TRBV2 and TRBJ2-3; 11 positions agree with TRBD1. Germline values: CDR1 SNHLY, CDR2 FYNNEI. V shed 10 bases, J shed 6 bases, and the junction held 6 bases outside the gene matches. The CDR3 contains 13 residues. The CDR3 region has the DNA TGTGCCACAGGACAGGGGGCAAGGGATACGCAGTATTTT. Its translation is CATGQGARDTQYF.

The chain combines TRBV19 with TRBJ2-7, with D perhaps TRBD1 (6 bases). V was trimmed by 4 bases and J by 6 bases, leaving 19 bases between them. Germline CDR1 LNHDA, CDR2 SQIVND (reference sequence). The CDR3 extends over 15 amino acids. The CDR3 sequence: CASSNRDMVGREQYF. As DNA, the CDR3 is TGTGCCAGTAGTAACCGGGACATGGTGGGTCGCGAGCAGTACTTC. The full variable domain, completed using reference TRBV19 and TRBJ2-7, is DGGITQSPKYLFRKEGQNVTLSCEQNLNHDAMYWYRQDPGQGLRLIYYSQIVNDFQKGDIAEGYSVSREKKESFPLTVTSAQKNPTAFYLCASSNRDMVGREQYFGPGTRLTVT.

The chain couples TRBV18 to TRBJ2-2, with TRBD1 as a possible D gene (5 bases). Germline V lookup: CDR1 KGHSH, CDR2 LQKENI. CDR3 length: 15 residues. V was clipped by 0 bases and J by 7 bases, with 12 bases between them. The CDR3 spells CASSPPSRADGELFF. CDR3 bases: TGTGCCAGCTCACCACCAAGCAGGGCGGACGGGGAGCTGTTTTTT.

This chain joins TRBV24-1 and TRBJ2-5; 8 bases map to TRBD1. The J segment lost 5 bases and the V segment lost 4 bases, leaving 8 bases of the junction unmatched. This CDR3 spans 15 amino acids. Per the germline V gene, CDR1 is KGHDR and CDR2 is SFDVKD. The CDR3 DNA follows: TGTGCCACCAGTGAGTCGGACAGGGTGTGGGAGACCCAGTACTTC. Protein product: CATSESDRVWETQYF.

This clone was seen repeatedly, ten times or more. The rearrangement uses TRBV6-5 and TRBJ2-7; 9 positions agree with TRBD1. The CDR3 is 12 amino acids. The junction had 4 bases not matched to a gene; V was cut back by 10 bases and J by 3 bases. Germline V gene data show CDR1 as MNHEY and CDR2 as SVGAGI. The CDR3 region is CATGTGHYEQYF. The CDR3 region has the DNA TGTGCCACCGGGACAGGGCACTACGAGCAGTACTTC.

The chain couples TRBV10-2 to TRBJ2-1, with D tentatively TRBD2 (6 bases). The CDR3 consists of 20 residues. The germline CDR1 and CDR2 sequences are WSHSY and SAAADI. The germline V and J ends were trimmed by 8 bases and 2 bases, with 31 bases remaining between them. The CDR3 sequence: CASRKREEWTLSNTYNEQFF. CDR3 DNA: TGCGCCAGCCGTAAGAGGGAGGAATGGACACTATCGAACACCTACAATGAGCAGTTCTTC.

The CDR3 sequence: CATSESTGTSAEAFF. DNA for the CDR3: TGTGCCACCAGTGAAAGTACAGGAACCTCGGCTGAAGCTTTCTTT. The rearrangement links TRBV24-1 to TRBJ1-1, with D maybe TRBD1 (5 bases). Deletions cut 4 bases from V and 6 bases from J, with 17 bases between. Germline assignment: CDR1 KGHDR and CDR2 SFDVKD. The length of the CDR3 is 15 residues.

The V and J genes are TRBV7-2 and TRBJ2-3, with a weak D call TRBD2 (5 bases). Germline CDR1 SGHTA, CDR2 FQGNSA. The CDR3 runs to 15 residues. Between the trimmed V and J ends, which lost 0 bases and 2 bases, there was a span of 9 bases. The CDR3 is CASSLALTTTDTQYF. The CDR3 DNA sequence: TGTGCCAGCAGCTTAGCGCTGACTACCACAGATACGCAGTATTTT.